These T cell receptor beta chains were read from a single sample in a study of identical twins. TCRdb called the 5' RACE reads again in MiXCR, with one record for every CDR3 protein. Of 310,000 or so distinct CDR3 sequences listed, 8.5% to 9.5% were seen once; the top ten hold approximately 7%. These records were also assigned to another study, of yellow fever vaccine responses in identical twins.

The sample comprised CD8+ T cells sorted from blood. The receptor set was obtained from a woman aged 18-29 years in good health. CDR3s include the opening cysteine and the closing phenylalanine or tryptophan. Each record gives: D gene, J gene, V gene, clone size, CDR3 length, CDR3 protein, CDR3 DNA. A D gene is named only where the DNA matches it firmly. The size entry is marked missing in some rows and otherwise reads once, few, many or a size class.

- TRBJ2-1 TRBV7-3 few 16 CASSLISGETYNEQFF TGTGCCAGCAGCTTAATTTCGGGTGAGACCTACAATGAGCAGTTCTTC
- TRBJ2-7 TRBV19 - 13 CASSLDQTYEQYF TGTGCCAGTAGCTTGGACCAAACCTACGAGCAGTACTTC
TRBD2 TRBJ2-1 TRBV6-4 many 14 CASGEGGEHNEQFF TGTGCCAGCGGGGAGGGCGGGGAACACAATGAGCAGTTCTTC
- TRBJ2-1 TRBV27 many 15 CASSLGTHPYNEQFF TGTGCCAGCAGTTTAGGGACCCACCCTTACAATGAGCAGTTCTTC
- TRBJ2-1 TRBV21-1 many 15 CASSKLAGGYNEQFF TGTGCCAGCAGCAAATTAGCGGGGGGATACAATGAGCAGTTCTTC
- TRBJ1-4 TRBV11-2 many 16 CASSLGEGLTNEKLFF TGTGCCAGCAGCTTAGGTGAAGGTCTGACTAATGAAAAACTGTTTTTT
- TRBJ2-7 TRBV10-3 many 15 CAISDNRGSDYEQYF TGTGCCATCAGTGATAATCGGGGTAGCGACTACGAGCAGTACTTC
TRBD1 TRBJ1-1 TRBV2 - 11 CASSTDRAAFF TGTGCCAGCAGCACTGACAGGGCGGCTTTCTTT
TRBD1 TRBJ2-7 TRBV3-1 - 16 CASSQDLGGASYEQYF TGTGCCAGCAGCCAAGATTTAGGGGGCGCCTCCTACGAGCAGTACTTC
- TRBJ2-1 TRBV11-2 many 12 CASRSVDNEQFF TGTGCCAGCCGGAGCGTAGACAATGAGCAGTTCTTC
TRBD2 TRBJ2-5 TRBV4-3 - 15 CASSPSRGVQETQYF TGCGCCAGCAGCCCTTCGCGGGGGGTCCAAGAGACCCAGTACTTC
- TRBJ2-5 TRBV2 many 15 CASRRDSYSQETQYF TGTGCCAGCAGGAGAGACTCCTATAGCCAAGAGACCCAGTACTTC
- TRBJ2-1 TRBV27 many 14 CASRARAYYNEQFF TGTGCCAGCAGGGCTAGAGCCTACTACAATGAGCAGTTCTTC
- TRBJ2-4 TRBV7-8 - 15 CASSSSPVAKNIQYF TGTGCCAGCAGTTCCTCGCCCGTAGCCAAAAACATTCAGTACTTC
- TRBJ1-5 TRBV27 few 15 CASSHVGGSDQPQHF TGTGCCAGCAGCCATGTCGGCGGTAGCGATCAGCCCCAGCATTTT
- TRBJ2-5 TRBV28 many 15 CASSSRGPDQETQYF TGTGCCAGCAGTTCTCGGGGGCCAGACCAAGAGACCCAGTACTTC
- TRBJ2-7 TRBV20-1 many 12 CSVGLASYEQYF TGCAGTGTTGGGCTAGCGAGCTACGAGCAGTACTTC
TRBD1 TRBJ2-7 TRBV28 many 14 CASSWGTGPYEQYF TGTGCCAGCAGTTGGGGGACAGGGCCCTACGAGCAGTACTTC
- TRBJ2-3 TRBV5-1 few 14 CASSPQKRTDTQYF TGCGCCAGCAGCCCGCAAAAGAGGACAGATACGCAGTATTTT
- TRBJ2-3 TRBV6-4 - 15 CASSDSQGSTDTQYF TGTGCCAGCAGTGACTCCCAGGGGAGCACAGATACGCAGTATTTT
- TRBJ2-1 TRBV6-5 - 18 CASSYDPREIGNYNEQFF TGTGCCAGCAGTTACGACCCCCGGGAGATCGGTAACTACAATGAGCAGTTCTTC
- TRBJ1-2 TRBV3-1 - 13 CASSDGDNYGYTF TGTGCCAGCAGCGACGGGGACAACTATGGCTACACCTTC
TRBD1 TRBJ2-4 TRBV20-1 - 15 CSAPATGQSSAIQYF TGCAGTGCTCCGGCTACGGGACAGTCAAGTGCCATTCAGTACTTC
TRBD2 TRBJ2-7 TRBV5-1 few 16 CASSLGIAGALYEQYF TGCGCCAGCAGCTTGGGTATAGCGGGAGCCCTCTACGAGCAGTACTTC
- TRBJ1-1 TRBV7-2 many 15 CASSLNKGVNTEAFF TGTGCCAGCAGCTTAAATAAGGGAGTGAACACTGAAGCTTTCTTT
- TRBJ2-5 TRBV7-9 - 16 CASSPSSAVGWETQYF TGTGCCAGCAGCCCGTCCTCGGCTGTCGGTTGGGAGACCCAGTACTTC
TRBD2 TRBJ2-1 TRBV11-2 - 17 CASSSRTSGGTYNEQFF TGTGCCAGCAGCTCCAGGACTAGCGGGGGGACCTACAATGAGCAGTTCTTC
TRBD1 TRBJ2-2 TRBV7-9 few 16 CASSSGQGDYPGELFF TGTGCCAGCAGCTCAGGACAGGGGGACTATCCCGGGGAGCTGTTTTTT
- TRBJ2-5 TRBV12-3/TRBV12-4 few 13 CASSLRVRETQYF TGTGCCAGCAGTTTAAGGGTGAGGGAGACCCAGTACTTC
TRBD1 TRBJ2-5 TRBV7-3 few 15 CASSLSGGLQETQYF TGTGCCAGCAGCTTGTCAGGGGGTCTTCAAGAGACCCAGTACTTC
TRBD1 TRBJ2-5 TRBV4-1 - 16 CASSQEQGPLQETQYF TGCGCCAGCAGCCAAGAACAGGGGCCTTTACAAGAGACCCAGTACTTC
- TRBJ1-1 TRBV15 many 13 CATSVAGDTEAFF TGTGCCACCAGCGTAGCAGGGGACACTGAAGCTTTCTTT
- TRBJ2-7 TRBV20-1 many 12 CSARESVQEQYF TGCAGTGCTAGGGAGTCGGTTCAGGAGCAGTACTTC
TRBD2 TRBJ2-1 TRBV3-1 few 17 CASSQDGLAGGPNEQFF TGTGCCAGCAGCCAAGACGGACTAGCGGGGGGCCCCAATGAGCAGTTCTTC